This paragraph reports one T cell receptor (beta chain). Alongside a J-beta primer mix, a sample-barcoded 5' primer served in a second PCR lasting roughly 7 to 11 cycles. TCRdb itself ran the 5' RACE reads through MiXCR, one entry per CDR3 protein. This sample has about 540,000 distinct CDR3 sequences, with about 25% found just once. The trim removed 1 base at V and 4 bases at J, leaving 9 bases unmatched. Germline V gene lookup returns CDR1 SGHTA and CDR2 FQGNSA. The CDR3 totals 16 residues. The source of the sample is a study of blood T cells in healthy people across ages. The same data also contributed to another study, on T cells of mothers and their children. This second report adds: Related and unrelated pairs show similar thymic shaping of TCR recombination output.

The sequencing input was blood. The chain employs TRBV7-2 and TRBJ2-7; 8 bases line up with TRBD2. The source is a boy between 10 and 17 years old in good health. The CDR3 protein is CASSLESLADPYEQYF. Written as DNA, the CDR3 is TGTGCCAGCAGCTTAGAATCACTAGCGGACCCGTACGAGCAGTACTTC.